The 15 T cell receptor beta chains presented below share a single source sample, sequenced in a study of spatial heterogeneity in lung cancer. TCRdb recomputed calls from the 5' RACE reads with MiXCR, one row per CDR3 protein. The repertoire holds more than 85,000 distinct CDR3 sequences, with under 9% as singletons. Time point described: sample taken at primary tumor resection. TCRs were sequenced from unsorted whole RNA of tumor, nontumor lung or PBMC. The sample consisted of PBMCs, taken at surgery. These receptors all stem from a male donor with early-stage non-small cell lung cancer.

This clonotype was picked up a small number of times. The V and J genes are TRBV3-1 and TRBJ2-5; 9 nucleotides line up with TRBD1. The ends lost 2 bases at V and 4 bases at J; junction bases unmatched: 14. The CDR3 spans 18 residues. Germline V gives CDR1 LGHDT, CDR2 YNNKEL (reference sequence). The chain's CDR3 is CASSQTGTGLLRGETQYF. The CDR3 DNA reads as TGTGCCAGCAGCCAAACCGGGACAGGGCTGTTAAGGGGAGAGACCCAGTACTTC.

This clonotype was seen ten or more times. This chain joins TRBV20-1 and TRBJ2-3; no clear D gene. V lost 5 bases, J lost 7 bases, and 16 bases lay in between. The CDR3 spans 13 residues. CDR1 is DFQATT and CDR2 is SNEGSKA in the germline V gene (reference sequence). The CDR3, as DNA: TGCAGTGCTCCTTCTGAAGGGTGGAATACGCAGTATTTT. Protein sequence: CSAPSEGWNTQYF.

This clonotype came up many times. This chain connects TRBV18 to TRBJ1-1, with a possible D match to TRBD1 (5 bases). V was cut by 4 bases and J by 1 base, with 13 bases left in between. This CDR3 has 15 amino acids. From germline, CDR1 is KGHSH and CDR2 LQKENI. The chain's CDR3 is CASSQRDLPNTEAFF. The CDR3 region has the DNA TGTGCCAGCTCACAGCGGGACTTACCGAACACTGAAGCTTTCTTT. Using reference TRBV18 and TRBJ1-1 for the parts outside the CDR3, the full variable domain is NAGVMQNPRHLVRRRGQEARLRCSPMKGHSHVYWYRQLPEEGLKFMVYLQKENIIDESGMPKERFSAEFPKEGPSILRIQQVVRGDSAAYFCASSQRDLPNTEAFFGQGTRLTVV.

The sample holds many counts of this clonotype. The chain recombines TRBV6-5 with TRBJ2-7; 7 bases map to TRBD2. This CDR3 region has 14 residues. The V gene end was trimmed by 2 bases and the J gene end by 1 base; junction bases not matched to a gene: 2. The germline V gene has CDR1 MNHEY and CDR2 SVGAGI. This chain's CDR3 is CASSYGRGSYEQYF. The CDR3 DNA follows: TGTGCCAGCAGTTACGGGCGGGGGTCCTACGAGCAGTACTTC.

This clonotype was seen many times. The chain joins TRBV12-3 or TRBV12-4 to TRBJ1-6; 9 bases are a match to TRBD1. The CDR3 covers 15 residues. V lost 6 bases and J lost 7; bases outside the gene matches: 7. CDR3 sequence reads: CASRAGQGRNSPLHF. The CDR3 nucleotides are TGTGCCAGCAGGGCGGGACAGGGACGAAATTCACCCCTCCACTTT.

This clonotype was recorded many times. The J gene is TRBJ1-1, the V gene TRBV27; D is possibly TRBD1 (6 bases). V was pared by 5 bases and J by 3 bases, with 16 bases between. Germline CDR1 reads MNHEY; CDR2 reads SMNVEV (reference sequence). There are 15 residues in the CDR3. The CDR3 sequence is CASSPIGQLYTEAFF. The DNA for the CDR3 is TGTGCCAGCAGTCCCATCGGACAGCTTTACACTGAAGCTTTCTTT.

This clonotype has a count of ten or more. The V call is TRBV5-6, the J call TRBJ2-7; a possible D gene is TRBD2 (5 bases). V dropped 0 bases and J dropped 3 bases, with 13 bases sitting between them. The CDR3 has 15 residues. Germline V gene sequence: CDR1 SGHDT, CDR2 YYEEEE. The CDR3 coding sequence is TGTGCCAGCAGCTTGGCCGGGGTAGCGAACTACGAGCAGTACTTC. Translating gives CASSLAGVANYEQYF.

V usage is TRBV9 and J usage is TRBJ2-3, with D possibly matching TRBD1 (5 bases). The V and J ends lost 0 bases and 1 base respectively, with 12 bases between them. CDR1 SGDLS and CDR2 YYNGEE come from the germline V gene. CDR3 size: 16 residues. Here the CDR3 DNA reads TGTGCCAGCAGCGTAGGACGTGGGGCCGGCACAGATACGCAGTATTTT. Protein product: CASSVGRGAGTDTQYF.

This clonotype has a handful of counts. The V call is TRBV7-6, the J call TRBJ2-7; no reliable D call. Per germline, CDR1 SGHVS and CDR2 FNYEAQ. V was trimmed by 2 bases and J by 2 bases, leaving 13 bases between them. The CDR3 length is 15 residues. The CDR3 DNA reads TGTGCCAGCAGCTTATCGTGGGCAAGCACCTACGAGCAGTACTTC. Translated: CASSLSWASTYEQYF.

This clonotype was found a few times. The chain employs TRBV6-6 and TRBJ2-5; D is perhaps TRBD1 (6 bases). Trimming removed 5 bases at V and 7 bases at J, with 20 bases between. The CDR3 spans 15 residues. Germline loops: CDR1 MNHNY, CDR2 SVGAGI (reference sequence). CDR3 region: CASSPSQGSAGTQYF. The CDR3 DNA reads TGTGCCAGCAGTCCTTCACAGGGTTCCGCGGGGACCCAGTACTTC.

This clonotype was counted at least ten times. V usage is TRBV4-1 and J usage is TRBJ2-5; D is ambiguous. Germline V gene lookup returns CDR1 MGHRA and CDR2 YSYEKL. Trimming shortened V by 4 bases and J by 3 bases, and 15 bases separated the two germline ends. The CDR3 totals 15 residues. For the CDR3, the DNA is TGCGCCAGCAGCCTAACGGTTTTAGAGGAAGAGACCCAGTACTTC. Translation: CASSLTVLEEETQYF.

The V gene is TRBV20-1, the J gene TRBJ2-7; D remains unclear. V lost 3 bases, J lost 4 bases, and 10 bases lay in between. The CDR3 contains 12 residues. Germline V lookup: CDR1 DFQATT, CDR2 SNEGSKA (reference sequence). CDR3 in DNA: TGCAGTGCTAGGGAACAGCTTTACGAGCAGTACTTC. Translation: CSAREQLYEQYF.

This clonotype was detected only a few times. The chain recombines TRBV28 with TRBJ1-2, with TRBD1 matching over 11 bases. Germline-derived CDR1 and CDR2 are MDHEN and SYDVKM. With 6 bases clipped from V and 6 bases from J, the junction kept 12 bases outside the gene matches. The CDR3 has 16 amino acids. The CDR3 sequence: CASRRTGGLLVDGYTF. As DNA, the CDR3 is TGTGCCAGCAGAAGGACAGGGGGCTTATTGGTGGATGGCTACACCTTC.

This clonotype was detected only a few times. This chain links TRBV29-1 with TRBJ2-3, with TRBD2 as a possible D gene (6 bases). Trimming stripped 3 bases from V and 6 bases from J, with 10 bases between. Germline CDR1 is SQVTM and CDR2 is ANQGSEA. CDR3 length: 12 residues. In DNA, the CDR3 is TGCAGCGTTGAGGCGGGATCCGATACGCAGTATTTT. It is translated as CSVEAGSDTQYF.

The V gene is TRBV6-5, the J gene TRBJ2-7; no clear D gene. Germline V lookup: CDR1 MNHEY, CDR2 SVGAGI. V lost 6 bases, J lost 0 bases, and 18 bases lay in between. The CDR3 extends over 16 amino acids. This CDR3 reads CASSRSLALHSYEQYF. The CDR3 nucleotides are TGTGCCAGCAGCCGGTCCTTGGCCCTCCACTCCTACGAGCAGTACTTC.